The sequence of this T cell receptor beta chain was determined in a study of response to subunit inactivated influenza vaccine. The study, taken as a whole, reports: New T cells are recruited in small numbers by each seasonal influenza vaccination, according to the authors' suggestion.

As to this clonotype: As yet, its antigen is unknown.

TCRdb called the RT-PCR reads again in MiXCR, with one record for every CDR3 protein. The data contain hundreds of thousands of distinct CDR3 sequences, approximately 12% of them singletons. The specimen was PBMCs from blood, collected 40 to 50 days after vaccination. The TCR was taken from a man in his forties or fifties who received an inactivated influenza vaccine.

The CDR3 is CASSSLGGGTYNEQFF. CDR3 DNA: TGTGCCAGCAGCTCCCTGGGCGGGGGGACTTACAATGAGCAGTTCTTC. This sequence joins TRBV7-9 and TRBJ2-1; 8 bases are shared with TRBD2. The junction had 9 bases not matched to a gene; V was cut back by 4 bases and J by 4 bases. The CDR3 loop spans 16 amino acids. The germline V gene has CDR1 SEHNR and CDR2 FQNEAQ (reference sequence).